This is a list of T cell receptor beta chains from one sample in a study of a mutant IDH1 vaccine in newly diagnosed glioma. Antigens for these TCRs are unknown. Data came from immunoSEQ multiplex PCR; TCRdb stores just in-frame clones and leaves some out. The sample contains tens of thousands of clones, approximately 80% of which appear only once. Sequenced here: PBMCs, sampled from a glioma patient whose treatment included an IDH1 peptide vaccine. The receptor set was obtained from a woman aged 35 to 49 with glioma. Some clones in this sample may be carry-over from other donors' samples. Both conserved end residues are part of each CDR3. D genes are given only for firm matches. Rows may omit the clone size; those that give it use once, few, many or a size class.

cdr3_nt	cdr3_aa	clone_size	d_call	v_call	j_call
TGTGCCAGCAGCGCGACCTGGATCGAGCAGTACTTC	CASSATWIEQYF	-	-	TRBV5-5	TRBJ2-7
TGCAGCGTTGAATGGGCGGACACACAAGAGACCCAGTACTTC	CSVEWADTQETQYF	few	-	TRBV29-1	TRBJ2-5
TGTGCCAGCAGCTTGGGGGATGGGCAGTTCTTC	CASSLGDGQFF	-	-	TRBV5-6	TRBJ2-1
TGTGCCAGCAGCCATCCAACGGACCGCCCGAACACTGAAGCTTTCTTT	CASSHPTDRPNTEAFF	few	-	TRBV4-2	TRBJ1-1
TGTGCCAGCGAGGGGTCTAGGGAGACCCAGTACTTC	CASEGSRETQYF	-	-	TRBV19	TRBJ2-5
TGTGCCAGCACCCCTGGGGGGCGGGGGCCCCTTGTGCAGTTCTTC	CASTPGGRGPLVQFF	-	-	TRBV5-4	TRBJ2-1
TGTGCCAGCAGTTTATCGTCCAGTCTATCCTCCTACGAGCAGTACTTC	CASSLSSSLSSYEQYF	-	-	TRBV27	TRBJ2-7
TGTGCCAGCAGCTACCTTTACGAGCAGTACTTC	CASSYLYEQYF	-	-	TRBV7-2	TRBJ2-7
TGCGCCAGCAGCTTGGAGCCGGGACTAGCGGAGACCCAGTACTTC	CASSLEPGLAETQYF	once	TRBD2	TRBV5-1	TRBJ2-5
TGCGCCAGCAGCTTGGACCGACAGCCTAATGAAAAACTGTTTTTT	CASSLDRQPNEKLFF	-	-	TRBV5-1	TRBJ1-4
TGTGCCAGCAGCTTTGCAGGGTCAGATGAAAAACTGTTTTTT	CASSFAGSDEKLFF	-	-	TRBV7-9	TRBJ1-4
TGTGCCAGCAGTCCGACGCGCCCAGGGGATACGCAGTATTTT	CASSPTRPGDTQYF	-	-	TRBV6-5	TRBJ2-3
TGTGCCAGCAGCTTGACAGGGGACAATGAGCAGTTCTTC	CASSLTGDNEQFF	-	TRBD1	TRBV7-9	TRBJ2-1
TGTGCCAGCAGCTCGTCGGGACTTTTTTCACCCCTCCACTTT	CASSSSGLFSPLHF	-	-	TRBV13	TRBJ1-6
TGCGCCAGCAGCTTTAAGGGGGCCCTGAACACTGAAGCTTTCTTT	CASSFKGALNTEAFF	-	TRBD1	TRBV5-1	TRBJ1-1
TGCGCCAGCAGCCCCCGTCCTTCCTCCTACGAGCAGTACTTC	CASSPRPSSYEQYF	-	-	TRBV4-1	TRBJ2-7
TGTGCCAGCAGTTTGGGGCAGGGAAACACTGAAGCTTTCTTT	CASSLGQGNTEAFF	few	-	TRBV27	TRBJ1-1
TGTGCCTGGAGCATATCAGGGTCCTCCTACAATGAGCAGTTCTTC	CAWSISGSSYNEQFF	-	-	TRBV30	TRBJ2-1
TGTGCCAGCAGCTTAGCGGAGCCAGGCGATCAGCCCCAGCATTTT	CASSLAEPGDQPQHF	-	-	TRBV7-9	TRBJ1-5
TGTGCCAGCTCACCACAAAGCGGGGGGGCAGATGAGCAGTTCTTC	CASSPQSGGADEQFF	-	TRBD2	TRBV18	TRBJ2-1
TGTGCCAGCAGTGAAACTAGGGGTAGTGGGGCCAACGTCCTGACTTTC	CASSETRGSGANVLTF	-	-	TRBV2	TRBJ2-6
TGCAGCGTTGGAGGGCGCAATCAGCCCCAGCATTTT	CSVGGRNQPQHF	few	-	TRBV29-1	TRBJ1-5
TGTGCCAGCCGCCGGGGCTCTGGAAACACCATATATTTT	CASRRGSGNTIYF	-	-	TRBV9	TRBJ1-3
TGTGCCAGCAGCTTGGAGGCCGAGGCTAATGAAAAACTGTTTTTT	CASSLEAEANEKLFF	once	-	TRBV5-6	TRBJ1-4
TGTGCCAGCAGCTTAGACGGCTATGGCTACACCTTC	CASSLDGYGYTF	-	-	TRBV7-8	TRBJ1-2
TGTGCCTGGAGTGTTCTAGCGGGGGGTGGAAGCACAGATACGCAGTATTTT	CAWSVLAGGGSTDTQYF	-	TRBD2	TRBV30	TRBJ2-3
TGTGCCTGGAGTGTGGAGTACGGTCATCAGCCCCAGCATTTT	CAWSVEYGHQPQHF	-	-	TRBV30	TRBJ1-5
TGCGCCAGCAGCCAGGGGACGGTGAGGACTTCCGGGGAGCTGTTTTTT	CASSQGTVRTSGELFF	-	-	TRBV4-3	TRBJ2-2
TGTGCCAGCAGCGAGGGACAGCGCTCCTACGAGCAGTACTTC	CASSEGQRSYEQYF	-	TRBD1	TRBV9	TRBJ2-7
TGTGCCAGCAGGCGGAACACCGGGGAGCTGTTTTTT	CASRRNTGELFF	-	-	TRBV13	TRBJ2-2
TGTGCCAGCAGGGAACAGGGCACTGAAGTTTTCTTT	CASREQGTEVFF	-	-	TRBV2	TRBJ1-1
TGTGCCAGCCAAAGAGGGAGGGAGACCCAGTACTTC	CASQRGRETQYF	once	-	TRBV25-1	TRBJ2-5
TGTGCCAGCAGTGAAAACGTCCTGTGGCAGTACTTC	CASSENVLWQYF	-	-	TRBV6-1	TRBJ2-7
TGTGCCAGCAGTGTACAGACTTTGAACACTGAAGCTTTCTTT	CASSVQTLNTEAFF	few	-	TRBV6-1	TRBJ1-1
TGTGCTAGCAGCCCAGTAGCGGGGGGGCAAGAGACCCAGTACTTC	CASSPVAGGQETQYF	-	TRBD2	TRBV7-7	TRBJ2-5
TGTGCCAGCAGCTTGGGGGGGCCGCGAGCTGGAAACACCATATATTTT	CASSLGGPRAGNTIYF	-	-	TRBV11-2	TRBJ1-3
TGCGCCAGCAGCCAAGCAAACAGCAACAGGGGAAACACCATATATTTT	CASSQANSNRGNTIYF	-	-	TRBV4-1	TRBJ1-3
TGTGCCAGTAGTATACCAGGGGGGTCTGGGGCCAACGTCCTGACTTTC	CASSIPGGSGANVLTF	few	-	TRBV19	TRBJ2-6
TGTGCCAGCAGCTTTCAAAGGTTGGTAATGAACACTGAAGCTTTCTTT	CASSFQRLVMNTEAFF	-	-	TRBV7-2	TRBJ1-1
TGTGCCAGCGAAGGGGTAGGTCTTTGGAATGAGCAGTTCTTC	CASEGVGLWNEQFF	-	-	TRBV19	TRBJ2-1
TGTGCCAGTAGTATAGGGTGGGGTTCCTACGAGCAGTACTTC	CASSIGWGSYEQYF	-	-	TRBV19	TRBJ2-7
TGTGCCATCAGTACATCCGCACGCTCATCGTCAAGAAACACTGAAGCTTTCTTT	CAISTSARSSSRNTEAFF	-	-	TRBV10-3	TRBJ1-1
TGTGCCAGCAGTTTAGAGCGAAGTGAAAAACTGTTTTTT	CASSLERSEKLFF	-	-	TRBV27	TRBJ1-4
TGTGCCAGCAGCTTGGTTCCGGCAGATACGCAGTATTTT	CASSLVPADTQYF	-	-	TRBV11-2	TRBJ2-3
TGTGCCAGCAGCGCTGACCGAGGAGCCAAAAACATTCAGTACTTC	CASSADRGAKNIQYF	-	-	TRBV6-5	TRBJ2-4
TGTGCCATCAGGAACGGGGGTACTAACACTGAAGCTTTCTTT	CAIRNGGTNTEAFF	-	-	TRBV10-3	TRBJ1-1
TGTGCCAGCAGTTTATGGGCAGGGGGCGTCTCCGGGGAGCTGTTTTTT	CASSLWAGGVSGELFF	-	TRBD1	TRBV27	TRBJ2-2
TGTGCCAGCAGTTTGACAGTGTCCTACGAGCAGTACTTC	CASSLTVSYEQYF	once	-	TRBV5-8	TRBJ2-7
TGTGCCAGCAGTGCGAAGGGAGGTGGCAATCAGCCCCAGCATTTT	CASSAKGGGNQPQHF	-	-	TRBV6-4	TRBJ1-5
TGTGCCAGCAGACCCGGGAGACAGGGGGCCTACGAGCAGTACTTC	CASRPGRQGAYEQYF	-	-	TRBV21-1	TRBJ2-7
TGCGCCAGCAGCTTGGGAGGACAGTGGTACACCTTC	CASSLGGQWYTF	-	-	TRBV5-1	TRBJ1-2
TGTGCCAGCAAGGGAAGGGACACTGAAGCTTTCTTT	CASKGRDTEAFF	few	-	TRBV6-6	TRBJ1-1
TGTGCCAGCTCGCCAGGGGTCCAAGAGACCCAGTACTTC	CASSPGVQETQYF	-	-	TRBV18	TRBJ2-5
TGTGCCTGGCTCAACAGGGTTAACTATGGCTACACCTTC	CAWLNRVNYGYTF	-	-	TRBV30	TRBJ1-2
TGTGCCATCAGTGAGTCTAGTGGGGAGACTGAAGCTTTCTTT	CAISESSGETEAFF	few	-	TRBV10-3	TRBJ1-1